There are a few counts of the clone carrying this T cell receptor (beta chain). Its antigen remains unknown. Attachment of unique molecular identifiers to individual cDNA molecules was performed. From the 5' RACE reads, TCRdb called clonotypes with MiXCR, one entry per CDR3 protein. The table lists more than 85,000 distinct CDR3 sequences, under 15% of them singletons, with about 6% in the top ten. V gave up 5 bases and J gave up 2 bases; unmatched junction bases: 4. The CDR3 has 14 amino acids. The data stem from a study of early T cells in non-severe SARS-CoV-2 infection. Across the study: Sequencing of bulk RNA from unsorted whole blood was done, without chain pairing. Study outcomes and limitations: Database matching using VDJdb favored anti-spike CD8 responses, with private and CD4 specificities left missing.

The sequenced sample was whole blood. The TCR was taken from an adult who was a healthcare worker with PCR-confirmed SARS-CoV-2 infection or an uninfected control (not recorded which). The chain recombines TRBV12-3 or TRBV12-4 with TRBJ2-5; TRBD2 matches 8 bases. The CDR3 reads CASSRQREQETQYF. DNA for the CDR3: TGTGCCAGCAGTAGACAGCGGGAGCAAGAGACCCAGTACTTC.